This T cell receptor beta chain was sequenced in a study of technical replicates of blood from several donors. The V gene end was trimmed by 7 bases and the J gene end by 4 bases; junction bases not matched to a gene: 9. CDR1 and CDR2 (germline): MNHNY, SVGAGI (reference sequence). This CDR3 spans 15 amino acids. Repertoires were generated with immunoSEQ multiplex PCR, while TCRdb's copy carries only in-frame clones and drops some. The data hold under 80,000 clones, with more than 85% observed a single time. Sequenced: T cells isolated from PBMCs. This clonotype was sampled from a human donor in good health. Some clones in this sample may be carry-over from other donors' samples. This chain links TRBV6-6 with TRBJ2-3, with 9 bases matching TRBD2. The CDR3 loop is CASTQLAGVPDTQYF. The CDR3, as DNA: TGTGCCAGCACCCAATTAGCGGGAGTACCAGATACGCAGTATTTT.